These 24 T cell receptor beta chains originate from one sample sequenced in a study of shared T cell receptors in the human thymus. The protocol was immunoSEQ multiplex PCR, while the TCRdb copy is restricted to in-frame clones and leaves out a portion. The sample contains roughly 700,000 clones, around nine tenths of which appear only once. The same data also went into a second study, on human thymus T cells.

What was sequenced was thymocytes. These receptors all stem from a boy younger than two with a congenital heart defect.

In its sample, this clone was seen a few times. The chain employs TRBV4-2 and TRBJ1-1; 9 nucleotides match TRBD1. Germline CDR1 LGHNA, CDR2 YNFKEQ. The CDR3 loop spans 14 amino acids. V trimming: 7 bases; J trimming: 1 base; junction bases outside the gene matches: 4. The CDR3 is CASNRGRQNTEAFF. DNA of the CDR3: TGTGCCAGCAACAGGGGGCGACAGAACACTGAAGCTTTCTTT.

The rearrangement links TRBV29-1 to TRBJ2-1, with a tentative D call TRBD1 (6 bases). CDR3 size: 14 residues. CDR1 SQVTM and CDR2 ANQGSEA come from the germline V gene. The V end lost 6 bases, the J end lost 6 bases, and 18 bases lay between the germline ends. This chain's CDR3 is CSVQEGEWGNEQFF. The CDR3 DNA reads as TGCAGCGTCCAAGAGGGGGAGTGGGGCAATGAGCAGTTCTTC.

The chain uses TRBV28 and TRBJ1-4; D is unclear. CDR1 and CDR2 (germline): MDHEN, SYDVKM. This CDR3 has 14 amino acids. Trimming removed 3 bases at V and 8 bases at J, with 13 bases between. CDR3 loop: CASSLRGFGEKLFF. CDR3 in DNA: TGTGCCAGCAGTTTGCGGGGTTTCGGGGAAAAACTGTTTTTT. The whole variable domain, filled in from reference TRBV28 and TRBJ1-4, reads DVKVTQSSRYLVKRTGEKVFLECVQDMDHENMFWYRQDPGLGLRLIYFSYDVKMKEKGDIPEGYSVSREKKERFSLILESASTNQTSMYLCASSLRGFGEKLFFGSGTQLSVL.

This chain's CDR3 is CSVVYRRMNTEAFF. In DNA, the CDR3 is TGCAGCGTTGTATACAGGCGCATGAACACTGAAGCTTTCTTT. V and J are TRBV29-1 and TRBJ1-1; D perhaps matches TRBD1 (5 bases). Germline CDR1 reads SQVTM; CDR2 reads ANQGSEA. The CDR3 length is 14 residues. V shed 4 bases and J shed 0 bases, with 12 bases lying between them.

Comments on this clone: Other DNA sequences from this sample encode an identical CDR3 as well. The V gene is TRBV14, the J gene TRBJ2-1; D is perhaps TRBD2 (5 bases). CDR1 SGHDN and CDR2 FVKESK come from the germline V gene. Trimming left V 0 bases short and J 4 bases short, with 16 bases between. This CDR3 has 17 residues. The CDR3 DNA sequence: TGTGCCAGCAGCCAAGATCCACTCGTCAGCGGATACAATGAGCAGTTCTTC. It yields the protein CASSQDPLVSGYNEQFF.

The V call is TRBV4-3, the J call TRBJ2-6; the D gene is possibly TRBD1 (5 bases). CDR1 is LGHNA and CDR2 is YSLEER in the germline V gene. V dropped 0 bases and J dropped 3 bases, with 15 bases sitting between them. CDR3 length: 18 residues. The chain's CDR3 is CASSQDHEGRDGANVLTF. CDR3 in DNA: TGCGCCAGCAGCCAAGACCACGAAGGCAGGGATGGGGCCAACGTCCTGACTTTC.

The chain employs TRBV4-3 and TRBJ2-5; possible D gene TRBD2, 6 bases. V lost 1 base to trimming and J lost 5 bases, with 14 bases between them. The CDR3 sequence is 15 residues long. Germline CDR1 is LGHNA and CDR2 is YSLEER. The DNA for the CDR3 is TGCGCCAGCAGCCAAGTTGGCGGGAAGTCGGAGACCCAGTACTTC. Its translation is CASSQVGGKSETQYF.

The chain is built from TRBV20-1 and TRBJ2-5; D unresolved. This CDR3 is 11 amino acids long. The V gene lost 4 bases and the J gene lost 3 bases, with 6 bases spanning the gap. Germline V gene sequence: CDR1 DFQATT, CDR2 SNEGSKA (reference sequence). The CDR3 DNA sequence: TGCAGTGCTACAGTTGAAGAGACCCAGTACTTC. Its protein is CSATVEETQYF.

This clone was recorded only once. The rearrangement uses TRBV27 and TRBJ2-4, with 13 bases lining up with TRBD2. CDR1 is MNHEY and CDR2 is SMNVEV in the germline V gene (reference sequence). CDR3 length: 17 residues. With 7 bases clipped from V and 0 bases from J, the junction kept 6 bases outside the gene matches. The CDR3 DNA is TGTGCCAGCACCTCCGGGACTAGCGGGATAGCCAAAAACATTCAGTACTTC. Translated: CASTSGTSGIAKNIQYF.

This clone was seen once. This chain connects TRBV7-9 to TRBJ2-1; 8 nucleotides match TRBD2. Trimming cost V 2 bases and J 6 bases; bases outside gene matches: 6. Germline V gene sequence: CDR1 SEHNR, CDR2 FQNEAQ (reference sequence). This CDR3 spans 15 amino acids. The CDR3 protein is CASSLRGGDSNEQFF. The CDR3 bases are TGTGCCAGCAGCTTACGGGGGGGCGATTCCAATGAGCAGTTCTTC.

V usage is TRBV30 and J usage is TRBJ2-2; a possible D gene is TRBD2 (6 bases). CDR3 length: 15 amino acids. Trimming took 2 bases from V and 6 from J, leaving 16 bases between them. Germline-derived CDR1 and CDR2 are GTSNPN and SVGIG (reference sequence). In DNA, the CDR3 is TGTGCCTGGAGTAGGGAGGCCCCTCGGGCCGGGGAGCTGTTTTTT. Translation gives CAWSREAPRAGELFF. Complete variable domain (other parts from reference TRBV30 and TRBJ2-2): SQTIHQWPATLVQPVGSPLSLECTVEGTSNPNLYWYRQAAGRGLQLLFYSVGIGQISSEVPQNLSASRPQDRQFILSSKKLLLSDSGFYLCAWSREAPRAGELFFGEGSRLTVL.

The chain employs TRBV11-3 and TRBJ1-1, with TRBD1 identical over 9 bases. The ends lost 4 bases at V and 1 base at J; junction bases unmatched: 1. The CDR3 extends over 14 amino acids. The germline V gene encodes CDR1 SGHNT and CDR2 YENEEA. The CDR3 coding sequence is TGTGCCAGCAGCTCGGGACAGGGGAACACTGAAGCTTTCTTT. Encoded protein: CASSSGQGNTEAFF.

This chain joins TRBV5-4 and TRBJ2-1; 8 nucleotides match TRBD2. Germline CDR1 SGHNT, CDR2 YYREEE (reference sequence). With V trimmed by 4 bases and J by 6 bases, 12 bases remained unmatched. The CDR3 sequence is 16 residues long. CDR3: CASSLGQSGSGNEQFF. The CDR3 coding sequence is TGTGCCAGCAGCCTGGGGCAGAGCGGGAGCGGCAATGAGCAGTTCTTC.

CDR3 region: CASSLVGQHEAFF. The CDR3 nucleotides are TGCGCCAGCAGCTTGGTTGGACAGCATGAAGCTTTCTTT. The chain carries TRBV5-1 and TRBJ1-1, with a tentative D call TRBD1 (6 bases). V was pared by 0 bases and J by 7 bases, with 10 bases between. Per the germline V gene, CDR1 is SGHRS and CDR2 is YFSETQ. The CDR3 spans 13 residues.

The chain couples TRBV15 to TRBJ2-5, with 10 bases matching TRBD2. Germline CDR1 is LNHNV and CDR2 is YYDKDF (reference sequence). Trimming removed 4 bases from V and 4 bases from J; junction bases left unmatched: 3. The CDR3 runs 14 residues. The CDR3 here is CATSTRLAGETQYF. The CDR3 bases are TGTGCCACCAGCACCCGACTAGCGGGAGAGACCCAGTACTTC.

This chain connects TRBV2 to TRBJ2-7; perhaps TRBD2 as D (6 bases). Per germline, CDR1 SNHLY and CDR2 FYNNEI. This CDR3 has 15 amino acids. The V end lost 6 bases, the J end lost 5 bases, and 20 bases lay between the germline ends. CDR3 amino acids: CASRGKDYGSNEQYF. The CDR3 nucleotides read TGTGCCAGCAGAGGTAAGGACTACGGATCGAACGAGCAGTACTTC. The full variable domain, with the rest looked up from reference TRBV2 and TRBJ2-7, is EPEVTQTPSHQVTQMGQEVILRCVPISNHLYFYWYRQILGQKVEFLVSFYNNEISEKSEIFDDQFSVERPDGSNFTLKIRSTKLEDSAMYFCASRGKDYGSNEQYFGPGTRLTVT.

This clone was counted once. This chain uses TRBV25-1 with TRBJ2-1, with a weak D call TRBD2 (7 bases). Trimming took off 1 base at V and 2 bases at J, with 12 bases between the two ends. The CDR3 has 16 amino acids. The germline V gene has CDR1 MGHDK and CDR2 SYGVNS. The CDR3, as DNA: TGTGCCAGCAGTGAATTAGGGGGGGCCACCTACAATGAGCAGTTCTTC. It codes for CASSELGGATYNEQFF.

The J gene is TRBJ2-7, the V gene TRBV12-5; D is possibly TRBD1 (6 bases). Germline CDR1 and CDR2: LGHNT and FRNRAP. Trimming took 5 bases from V and 5 from J, leaving 13 bases between them. This CDR3 comprises 13 residues. The DNA for the CDR3 is TGTGCTAGTGGTCAACAAACAGGGCACGAGCAGTACTTC. This codes for CASGQQTGHEQYF.

The V call is TRBV14, the J call TRBJ2-5; D is possibly TRBD1 (6 bases). Between the trimmed V and J ends, which lost 0 bases and 2 bases, there was a span of 13 bases. The CDR3 consists of 16 residues. Looked up from germline, CDR1 is SGHDN and CDR2 is FVKESK. The CDR3 sequence: CASSQEARTAQETQYF. CDR3 DNA sequence: TGTGCCAGCAGCCAAGAAGCCCGGACAGCACAAGAGACCCAGTACTTC.

The CDR3 DNA reads TGTGCCAGCAGCCTCGGTAGCGGGAGTACCGGGGAGCTGTTTTTT. Amino acids: CASSLGSGSTGELFF. The genes are TRBV7-2 and TRBJ2-2; TRBD2 agrees at 9 bases. This CDR3 spans 15 amino acids. Losses at the gene ends were 5 bases for V and 5 bases for J; bases not matched to a gene: 6. Germline CDR1 is SGHTA and CDR2 is FQGNSA.

CDR3 DNA sequence: TGTGCCAGCAGCGGCCAGGGGGATAGGGGCTACACCTTC. The encoded protein is CASSGQGDRGYTF. The chain is built from TRBV9 and TRBJ1-2; 7 bases are shared with TRBD1. CDR3 length: 13 residues. J lost 8 bases, V lost 3 bases, and 7 bases had no gene match. Germline values: CDR1 SGDLS, CDR2 YYNGEE. Full variable domain (missing parts from reference TRBV9 and TRBJ1-2): DSGVTQTPKHLITATGQRVTLRCSPRSGDLSVYWYQQSLDQGLQFLIQYYNGEERAKGNILERFSAQQFPDLHSELNLSSLELGDSALYFCASSGQGDRGYTFGSGTRLTVV.

V gene TRBV29-1 combines with J gene TRBJ2-3; TRBD2 agrees at 13 bases. Germline V gene lookup returns CDR1 SQVTM and CDR2 ANQGSEA. V lost 1 base and J lost 7; bases outside the gene matches: 2. This CDR3 spans 14 amino acids. The chain's CDR3 is CSVEVTSGRNTQYF. The CDR3 nucleotides read TGCAGCGTTGAAGTGACTAGCGGGAGGAATACGCAGTATTTT.

This clone was observed a single time. The rearrangement joins TRBV29-1 to TRBJ2-3, with 8 nucleotides matching TRBD2. The V gene end was trimmed by 3 bases and the J gene end by 2 bases; junction bases not matched to a gene: 7. The length of the CDR3 is 15 residues. Germline V gene data show CDR1 as SQVTM and CDR2 as ANQGSEA. The CDR3 DNA follows: TGCAGCGTTGATACTAGCGGTAGGGACACAGATACGCAGTATTTT. Its protein product is CSVDTSGRDTDTQYF.

This CDR3 reads CASSQRELGEQFF. The CDR3 DNA follows: TGCGCCAGCAGCCAGCGGGAGTTAGGTGAGCAGTTCTTC. The chain combines TRBV10-1 with TRBJ2-1, with 8 positions matching TRBD2. The germline CDR1 and CDR2 sequences are WNHNN and SYGVQD (reference sequence). With V trimmed by 6 bases and J by 9 bases, 7 bases remained unmatched. The CDR3 runs 13 residues.